This entry is about one T cell receptor beta chain. Its antigen is unidentified. Per germline, CDR1 LNHDA and CDR2 SQIVND (reference sequence). V lost 7 bases and J lost 1, with 11 bases in between. The CDR3 extends over 15 amino acids. These data are taken from a study of CD8 T cells in ankylosing spondylitis. Using its own MiXCR run on the 5' RACE reads, TCRdb lists one record per CDR3 protein. The data contain 300,000 to 400,000 distinct CDR3 sequences, 20% to 25% of them singletons. Study-wide points: A number of the motif variants had already been described in reactive arthritis synovial fluid and blood. Disease-linked clones reportedly showed significant enrichment in matched ankylosing spondylitis synovial fluid. It appeared that ankylosing spondylitis blood was characterized by a TCR beta motif of roughly 8 highly homologous variants.

Sequencing was done on a sample of blood, either unsorted or a sorted T cell fraction (not recorded which). The sequence was collected from a male donor with ankylosing spondylitis or in good health (not recorded which). V is TRBV19 and J is TRBJ2-6; tentative D call: TRBD1 (6 bases). CDR3 protein: CASTTGVSGANVLTF. The CDR3 bases are TGTGCCAGTACGACAGGCGTATCTGGGGCCAACGTCCTGACTTTC.